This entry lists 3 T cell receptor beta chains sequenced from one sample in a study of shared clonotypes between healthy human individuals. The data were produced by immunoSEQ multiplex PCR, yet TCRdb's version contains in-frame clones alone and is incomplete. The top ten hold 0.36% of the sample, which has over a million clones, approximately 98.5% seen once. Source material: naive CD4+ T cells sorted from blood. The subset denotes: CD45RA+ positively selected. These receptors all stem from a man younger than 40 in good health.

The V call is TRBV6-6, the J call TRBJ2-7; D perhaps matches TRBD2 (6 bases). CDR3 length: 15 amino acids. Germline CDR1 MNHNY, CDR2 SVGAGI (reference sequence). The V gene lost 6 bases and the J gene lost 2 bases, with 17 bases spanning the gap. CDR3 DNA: TGTGCCAGCAGCCCACGGCGGGACCCGACCTACGAGCAGTACTTC. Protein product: CASSPRRDPTYEQYF.

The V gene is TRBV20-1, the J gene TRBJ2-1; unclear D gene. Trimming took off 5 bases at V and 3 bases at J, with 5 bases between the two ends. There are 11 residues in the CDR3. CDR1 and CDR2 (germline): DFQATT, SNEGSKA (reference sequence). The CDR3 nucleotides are TGCAGTGCTTTCCTCTACAATGAGCAGTTCTTC. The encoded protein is CSAFLYNEQFF.

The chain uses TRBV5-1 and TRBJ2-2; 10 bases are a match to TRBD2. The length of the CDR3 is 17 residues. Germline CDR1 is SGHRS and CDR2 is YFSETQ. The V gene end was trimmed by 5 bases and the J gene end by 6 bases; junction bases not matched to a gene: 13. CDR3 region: CASSPSVRLAGSGELFF. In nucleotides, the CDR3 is TGCGCCAGCAGTCCCTCGGTCCGACTAGCGGGCTCCGGGGAGCTGTTTTTT.